The 24 T cell receptor beta chains listed next were all sequenced from one sample in a study of regulatory T cells in long-lasting Graves disease. Building the TCR beta libraries relied on iRepertoire HTBI primers, and CDR3 regions underwent Arm-PCR. From the multiplex PCR reads, TCRdb called clonotypes with MiXCR, one entry per CDR3 protein. The sample holds around 240,000 distinct CDR3 sequences, under 20% seen once. Documented time point: newly diagnosed GD, antithyroid drugs for less than 3 months. Generation of the TCR library employed RNA extracted from PBMCs. A further study also used this sample, focusing on T cells in Graves' hyperthyroidism and ophthalmopathy.

Sequencing was performed on peripheral blood mononuclear cells (PBMCs), taken at new diagnosis, from a patient treated with antithyroid drugs. The receptors were sampled from a woman in her twenties or thirties with Graves disease.

This clonotype was seen at least ten times. The J gene is TRBJ1-3, the V gene TRBV5-1; no reliable D call. V shed 4 bases and J shed 2 bases, with 13 bases lying between them. Per the germline V gene, CDR1 is SGHRS and CDR2 is YFSETQ. The CDR3 runs to 15 residues. The CDR3 DNA is TGCGCCAGCAGCAGAGGGTCCCCCGCTGGAAACACCATATATTTT. This encodes CASSRGSPAGNTIYF.

This clonotype was seen a handful of times. One base away lies a much larger clone, so this may be a sequencing read error. The J gene is TRBJ1-1, the V gene TRBV6-1; a weak D match, TRBD1 (5 bases). Germline CDR1 MNHNS, CDR2 SASEGT. V lost 0 bases, J lost 6 bases, and 11 bases lay in between. This CDR3 is built from 14 residues. CDR3 protein: CASSEAEEGPEAFF. The DNA of the CDR3 is TGTGCCAGCAGTGAAGCCGAGGAGGGACCTGAAGCTTTCTTT.

The chain joins TRBV7-9 to TRBJ2-7; 12 bases map to TRBD2. CDR3 length equals 15 residues. The J segment lost 6 bases and the V segment lost 5 bases, leaving 8 bases of the junction unmatched. Germline CDR1 is SEHNR and CDR2 is FQNEAQ (reference sequence). Written as DNA, the CDR3 is TGTGCCAGCAGCAAAGCGGCTAGCGGGGGGGCCGAGCAGTACTTC. Translated: CASSKAASGGAEQYF.

In DNA, the CDR3 is TGTGCCAGTAGTATAGACCAGACAGATACGCAGTATTTT. This encodes CASSIDQTDTQYF. The chain combines TRBV19 with TRBJ2-3; D is undetermined. V was shortened by 0 bases and J by 3 bases, with 4 bases between the two germline ends. The CDR3 length is 13 residues. CDR1 is LNHDA, CDR2 SQIVND, per germline (reference sequence).

This clonotype was recorded at least ten times. V gene TRBV2 combines with J gene TRBJ1-2; TRBD1 aligns across 11 bases. The germline gives CDR1 SNHLY, CDR2 FYNNEI. There are 15 residues in the CDR3. V lost 5 bases, J lost 3 bases, and 5 bases stayed unmatched. CDR3 residues: CASSQWTGGDYGYTF. CDR3 nucleotides: TGTGCCAGCAGTCAATGGACAGGGGGCGACTATGGCTACACCTTC.

This clonotype was observed at least ten times. The chain uses TRBV3-1 and TRBJ2-5; D is unresolved. V lost 1 base, J lost 3 bases, and 12 bases lay in between. This CDR3 is 15 amino acids long. Germline lookup yields CDR1 LGHDT and CDR2 YNNKEL (reference sequence). In DNA, the CDR3 is TGTGCCAGCAGCCAAGTTCCCCCGACTGAAGAGACCCAGTACTTC. Encoded protein: CASSQVPPTEETQYF.

This clonotype was counted many times. V is TRBV6-1 and J is TRBJ1-5, with a tentative D call TRBD1 (6 bases). From germline, CDR1 is MNHNS and CDR2 SASEGT. Trimming took off 4 bases at V and 6 bases at J, with 19 bases between the two ends. The CDR3 runs to 16 residues. The DNA for the CDR3 is TGTGCCAGCAGTGGTGCCCCCGGGGGGCTGGTTCAGCCCCAGCATTTT. Translating it yields CASSGAPGGLVQPQHF.

The V and J genes are TRBV2 and TRBJ1-2, with TRBD1 as a possible D gene (5 bases). CDR1 and CDR2 (germline): SNHLY, FYNNEI. The V end was cut by 1 base, the J end by 0 bases, with 9 bases between. The CDR3 runs to 15 residues. The CDR3 DNA reads TGTGCCAGCAGTGAAGGGGGGTCCTCTAACTATGGCTACACCTTC. Translation: CASSEGGSSNYGYTF.

This clonotype was detected many times. The chain uses TRBV20-1 and TRBJ2-5; D may be TRBD2 (5 bases). V gave up 2 bases and J gave up 5 bases, with 9 bases separating them. The germline CDR1 and CDR2 sequences are DFQATT and SNEGSKA (reference sequence). This CDR3 is 12 amino acids long. The CDR3 DNA sequence: TGCAGTGCTAGAACCGGGGTTGAGACCCAGTACTTC. Protein: CSARTGVETQYF.

This clonotype showed up many times. The V gene is TRBV6-9, the J gene TRBJ1-1, with a possible D match to TRBD1 (6 bases). This CDR3 is 14 amino acids long. Germline loops: CDR1 MNHGY, CDR2 SVAAGI. Trimming shortened V by 3 bases and J by 8 bases, and 16 bases separated the two germline ends. The CDR3: CASSYSNQGGEAFF. In DNA form, the CDR3 reads TGTGCCAGCAGTTACTCGAATCAAGGGGGAGAAGCTTTCTTT.

This chain connects TRBV4-3 to TRBJ2-7; no clear D gene. Germline values: CDR1 LGHNA, CDR2 YSLEER. The CDR3 loop spans 14 amino acids. The V end was cut by 4 bases, the J end by 1 base, with 11 bases between. CDR3 protein: CASSPAGSSYEQYF. CDR3 nucleotide sequence: TGCGCCAGCAGCCCCGCAGGAAGTTCCTACGAGCAGTACTTC.

The table lists this clonotype with many counts. J is TRBJ2-4 and V is TRBV6-2 or TRBV6-3; 7 bases fit TRBD1. V lost 2 bases to trimming and J lost 3 bases; unmatched junction nucleotides: 4. Germline V gives CDR1 MNHEY, CDR2 SVGEGT. This CDR3 has 15 residues. The CDR3 protein is CASSYRGGFKNIQYF. The CDR3 DNA follows: TGTGCCAGCAGTTACCGAGGGGGCTTCAAAAACATTCAGTACTTC.

This clonotype was counted ten times or more. The chain links TRBV3-1 to TRBJ1-4; no firm D call. V dropped 0 bases and J dropped 8 bases, with 10 bases sitting between them. This CDR3 contains 14 residues. In germline, CDR1 is LGHDT, CDR2 YNNKEL (reference sequence). In nucleotides, the CDR3 is TGTGCCAGCAGCCAAGATTCCTCCACAGAAAAACTGTTTTTT. This encodes CASSQDSSTEKLFF.

This clonotype has just a few counts. This chain joins TRBV18 and TRBJ1-2; D is unclear. The CDR3 is 14 amino acids. Trimming took off 2 bases at V and 6 bases at J, with 13 bases between the two ends. The germline CDR1 and CDR2 sequences are KGHSH and LQKENI. CDR3: CASSPGVSWDGYTF. The CDR3 DNA follows: TGTGCCAGCTCACCAGGGGTTAGTTGGGATGGCTACACCTTC.

The chain uses TRBV9 and TRBJ2-1; unclear D gene. Trimming left V 3 bases short and J 10 bases short, with 11 bases between. The CDR3 is made up of 12 amino acids. Germline V gene data show CDR1 as SGDLS and CDR2 as YYNGEE. This CDR3 is CASSASLGEQFF. In nucleotides, the CDR3 is TGTGCCAGCAGCGCCTCCCTGGGCGAGCAGTTCTTC. The complete variable domain, with remaining parts taken from reference TRBV9 and TRBJ2-1, reads DSGVTQTPKHLITATGQRVTLRCSPRSGDLSVYWYQQSLDQGLQFLIQYYNGEERAKGNILERFSAQQFPDLHSELNLSSLELGDSALYFCASSASLGEQFFGPGTRLTVL.

This chain connects TRBV18 to TRBJ1-6, with D uncertain. CDR3 length equals 16 residues. Trimming removed 2 bases from V and 8 bases from J, with 16 bases in between. From germline, CDR1 is KGHSH and CDR2 LQKENI. The CDR3 protein is CASSPAGSPKDSPLHF. CDR3 nucleotides: TGTGCCAGCTCACCAGCCGGGAGTCCCAAAGATTCACCCCTCCACTTT.

The chain's CDR3 is CASSAGLHYEQYF. CDR3 nucleotide sequence: TGTGCCAGCAGCGCCGGGCTGCACTACGAGCAGTACTTC. The chain has TRBV2 and TRBJ2-7; D is unclear. Trimming shortened V by 6 bases and J by 3 bases, and 12 bases separated the two germline ends. CDR1 is SNHLY and CDR2 is FYNNEI in the germline V gene. This CDR3 contains 13 residues.

With regard to this clonotype: A read error may be the cause here, since a much bigger clone is one base away. This chain connects TRBV9 to TRBJ1-2, with 7 nucleotides matching TRBD1. This CDR3 comprises 17 residues. Germline V gene sequence: CDR1 SGDLS, CDR2 YYNGEE. The chain's CDR3 is CACSVGSGQAAGGGYTF. In DNA form, the CDR3 reads TGTGCCTGCAGCGTAGGATCCGGACAGGCCGCCGGGGGTGGCTACACCTTC.

This clonotype was seen repeatedly, ten times or more. V and J are TRBV20-1 and TRBJ1-4; TRBD1 might be the D (6 bases). Per germline, CDR1 DFQATT and CDR2 SNEGSKA (reference sequence). The CDR3 length is 14 residues. Trimming cost V 2 bases and J 8 bases, with 15 bases left between them. The CDR3 here is CSARPTGLEEKLFF. CDR3 sequence (DNA): TGCAGTGCTAGACCCACAGGGTTGGAAGAAAAACTGTTTTTT.

As for this clonotype: A far larger clone is one base from this, pointing to a likely read error. This chain links TRBV7-6 with TRBJ2-1, with D possibly being TRBD1 (5 bases). CDR3 length: 17 residues. Trimming took off 1 base at V and 10 bases at J, with 23 bases between the two ends. Per the germline V gene, CDR1 is SGHVS and CDR2 is FNYEAQ. CDR3 bases: TGTGCCAGCAGCTTAGGGGGCGGCACCGGACGACCCTACGAGCAGTTCTTC. It translates to CASSLGGGTGRPYEQFF.

For the CDR3, the DNA is TGTGCCAGCAGTTACTCGGTGACAGGGGGCTCAGGTGAAGCTTTCTTT. The encoded protein is CASSYSVTGGSGEAFF. This chain uses TRBV6-5 with TRBJ1-1; 10 bases agree with TRBD1. This CDR3 contains 16 residues. Unmatched junction bases numbered 8, after V lost 0 bases and J lost 7 bases. The germline V gene encodes CDR1 MNHEY and CDR2 SVGAGI.

This clonotype was found many times. The rearrangement uses TRBV4-1 and TRBJ2-5; 10 bases are shared with TRBD2. J lost 5 bases, V lost 0 bases, and 6 bases had no gene match. Germline CDR1 reads MGHRA; CDR2 reads YSYEKL. CDR3 length: 16 amino acids. CDR3 region: CASSQDGAGGGETQYF. CDR3 nucleotide sequence: TGCGCCAGCAGCCAAGATGGAGCGGGGGGGGGCGAGACCCAGTACTTC.

This clonotype was seen many times. The chain employs TRBV9 and TRBJ2-3, with TRBD2 matching 10 bases. This CDR3 has 16 residues. Germline values: CDR1 SGDLS, CDR2 YYNGEE. J gave up 4 bases and V 4 bases, and 9 bases lay outside the gene matches. The DNA for the CDR3 is TGTGCCAGCAGCCCCCCCCCACTAGCGGGGCCAGATACGCAGTATTTT. Its protein product is CASSPPPLAGPDTQYF.

This clonotype was seen ten or more times. This rearrangement joins TRBV18 to TRBJ1-2; D is unresolved. Between the trimmed V and J ends, which lost 0 bases and 4 bases, there was a span of 3 bases. The germline V gene encodes CDR1 KGHSH and CDR2 LQKENI. CDR3 length: 12 amino acids. DNA for the CDR3: TGTGCCAGCTCACCACCGACCTATGGCTACACCTTC. Amino acid sequence: CASSPPTYGYTF.